This T cell receptor (beta chain) appears in the sequencing data of a study of OX40 agonist ivuxolimab in advanced cancers. For the study at large: In this trial design, patients received ivuxolimab intravenously at 0.01 to 10 mg/kg every 2 weeks.

TCRdb keeps only in-frame clones here, not all; method: immunoSEQ multiplex PCR. The repertoire holds tens of thousands of clones, with 70% to 90% as singletons. The CDR3 runs to 15 residues. V was trimmed by 7 bases and J by 2 bases, leaving 21 bases between them. Germline-derived CDR1 and CDR2 are SQVTM and ANQGSEA. The source material was CD4+ or CD8+ T cells sorted from blood, sampled in a trial of the OX40 agonist ivuxolimab. The chain couples TRBV29-1 to TRBJ2-7; TRBD2 is a possible D gene (5 bases). This clonotype was sampled from an adult with an advanced solid tumor such as melanoma, head and neck, liver or kidney cancer. CDR3 nucleotides: TGCAGCGCGGTATCCGGGGAGAAGTCGGCCTACGAGCAGTACTTC. As protein: CSAVSGEKSAYEQYF.